The next 6 T cell receptor beta chains were all read from a single sample in a study of blood T cell repertoires in COVID-19 (dated by TCRdb to 2018 to 2020). Libraries were constructed by the immunoSEQ multiplex PCR assay. This is the immuneACCESS table as TCRdb keeps it, with only in-frame sequences that have V and J called. A part of the clones is gone; compared with another copy, unresolved V genes explain less than half, and the rest is unexplained. Present in this sample are around 92,000 clones, approximately 83% of which were seen just once. Of the sample, about 29% falls within the top ten clones. Input material: peripheral blood. The receptors were sampled from a woman of 80 years or more with acute or convalescent COVID-19.

This sequence joins TRBV10-3 and TRBJ1-2; D is undetermined. This CDR3 is 17 amino acids long. V gave up 0 bases and J gave up 8 bases, with 22 bases separating them. Germline CDR1 reads ENHRY; CDR2 reads SYGVKD. The CDR3 sequence is CAISESKGPGAAGGYTF. CDR3 in DNA: TGTGCCATCAGTGAGTCGAAAGGGCCAGGCGCCGCGGGAGGCTACACCTTC.

The genes are TRBV18 and TRBJ1-6, with a weak D call TRBD1 (5 bases). Trimming removed 1 base from V and 6 bases from J, with 10 bases in between. This CDR3 spans 15 amino acids. Germline-derived CDR1 and CDR2 are KGHSH and LQKENI. The CDR3 region has the DNA TGTGCCAGCTCACCACGCAGGGATGGTAATTCACCCCTCCACTTT. Its protein product is CASSPRRDGNSPLHF.

This clone turned up a few times. This chain connects TRBV5-4 to TRBJ2-1, with 9 bases identical to TRBD2. The CDR3 is 15 residues long. The V gene end was trimmed by 2 bases and the J gene end by 2 bases; junction bases not matched to a gene: 2. Germline CDR1 and CDR2: SGHNT and YYREEE (reference sequence). CDR3 protein: CASSFTSGPYNEQFF. DNA for the CDR3: TGTGCCAGCAGCTTCACTAGCGGGCCCTACAATGAGCAGTTCTTC.

The chain has TRBV21-1 and TRBJ2-3; TRBD2, the table's D call, was not compared with the DNA. TRBV21-1 is an annotated pseudogene. This CDR3 is 21 amino acids long. The chain's CDR3 is CASSISPGMTRAILRTDTQYF. DNA of the CDR3: TGTGCCAGCAGCATATCGCCCGGGATGACACGGGCGATTCTTAGAACAGATACGCAGTATTTT.

V is TRBV19 and J is TRBJ2-3, with 13 bases aligning to TRBD2. From germline, CDR1 is LNHDA and CDR2 SQIVND (reference sequence). V lost 8 bases and J lost 2; bases outside the gene matches: 1. The CDR3 is 14 residues long. The CDR3 bases are TGTGCCAGTGGACTAGCGGGGGACACAGATACGCAGTATTTT. Translated, it gives CASGLAGDTDTQYF.

This sequence joins TRBV27 and TRBJ1-1; D perhaps matches TRBD1 (5 bases). The CDR3 totals 13 residues. The V gene lost 4 bases and the J gene lost 5 bases, with 11 bases spanning the gap. Germline V gives CDR1 MNHEY, CDR2 SMNVEV (reference sequence). The DNA for the CDR3 is TGTGCCAGCAGTTACCGGGGGTGGACTGAAGCTTTCTTT. Protein: CASSYRGWTEAFF.